This passage covers 25 T cell receptor beta chains from one sample sequenced in a study of blood T cell repertoires in COVID-19. Libraries were prepared by immunoSEQ multiplex PCR; TCRdb keeps only in-frame clonotypes and omits some of them. The sample records about 320,000 clones, about 82% being singletons. The sample taken for sequencing was peripheral blood. All receptors derive from a human donor in a cohort sampled during active COVID-19.

The chain employs TRBV6-2 or TRBV6-3 and TRBJ2-2; D unclear. Trimming pared 1 base from V and 0 bases from J, leaving 9 bases between. There are 16 residues in the CDR3. Germline CDR1 reads MNHEY; CDR2 reads SVGEGT. CDR3 region: CASSYFRSANTGELFF. The CDR3 DNA is TGTGCCAGCAGTTACTTTCGGAGCGCGAACACCGGGGAGCTGTTTTTT.

This chain links TRBV6-5 with TRBJ2-7, with 11 positions matching TRBD1. Germline V gives CDR1 MNHEY, CDR2 SVGAGI. The CDR3 contains 14 residues. The V gene end was trimmed by 7 bases and the J gene end by 5 bases; junction bases not matched to a gene: 7. The CDR3 reads CASTRDRGKNEQYF. The CDR3 bases are TGTGCCAGCACTAGGGACAGGGGGAAGAACGAGCAGTACTTC.

The chain joins TRBV5-1 to TRBJ2-3; 9 nucleotides line up with TRBD2. CDR1 and CDR2 (germline): SGHRS, YFSETQ. CDR3 length: 16 residues. The V segment lost 3 bases and the J segment 0 bases; nucleotides outside the gene matches: 5. In nucleotides, the CDR3 is TGCGCCAGCAGCTGGGTAGCGGGGGAAAGCACAGATACGCAGTATTTT. This sequence encodes CASSWVAGESTDTQYF.

The chain combines TRBV12-3 or TRBV12-4 with TRBJ1-1; weak D call: TRBD1 (5 bases). The CDR3 sequence is 11 residues long. Deletions cut 4 bases from V and 6 bases from J, with 6 bases between. CDR3 DNA sequence: TGTGCCAGCAGTTGGGGCGCTGAAGCTTTCTTT. Encoded protein: CASSWGAEAFF.

The genes are TRBV7-3 and TRBJ2-4; 7 bases are a match to TRBD2. After removal of 5 bases from V and 9 bases from J, the junction contained 7 bases not matched to a gene. The CDR3 runs 13 residues. Germline-derived CDR1 and CDR2 are SGHTA and FQGTGA. The CDR3 protein is CASSSGTAGIQYF. DNA for the CDR3: TGTGCCAGCAGCAGCGGGACGGCGGGCATTCAGTACTTC.

There are a few counts of this clone. The rearrangement links TRBV28 to TRBJ2-7; D ambiguous. Germline-derived CDR1 and CDR2 are MDHEN and SYDVKM. This CDR3 has 11 amino acids. The germline V and J ends were trimmed by 3 bases and 6 bases, with 6 bases remaining between them. In DNA form, the CDR3 reads TGTGCCAGCAGTTTTCAACTCGAGCAGTACTTC. This sequence encodes CASSFQLEQYF.

The chain recombines TRBV5-5 with TRBJ2-3, with D perhaps matching TRBD2 (6 bases). This CDR3 is 12 amino acids long. V was cut by 0 bases and J by 10 bases, with 9 bases left in between. Germline V CDR1 and CDR2: SGHKS, YYEKEE (reference sequence). The CDR3 DNA follows: TGTGCCAGCAGCTTGGGCGGGGAGGCGCAGTATTTT. As protein: CASSLGGEAQYF. Variable domain in full (rest from reference TRBV5-5 and TRBJ2-3): DAGVTQSPTHLIKTRGQQVTLRCSPISGHKSVSWYQQVLGQGPQFIFQYYEKEERGRGNFPDRFSARQFPNYSSELNVNALLLGDSALYLCASSLGGEAQYFGPGTRLTVL.

The J gene is TRBJ1-5, the V gene TRBV19; 7 bases are a match to TRBD1. The CDR3 is made up of 13 amino acids. Germline CDR1 reads LNHDA; CDR2 reads SQIVND (reference sequence). J lost 4 bases, V lost 7 bases, and 4 bases had no gene match. The CDR3 spells CASTTDRNQPQHF. DNA for the CDR3: TGTGCCAGTACTACGGACAGGAATCAGCCCCAGCATTTT.

The rearrangement joins TRBV14 to TRBJ1-2; TRBD1 agrees at 9 bases. After removal of 3 bases from V and 8 bases from J, the junction contained 10 bases not matched to a gene. The CDR3 totals 15 residues. Looked up from germline, CDR1 is SGHDN and CDR2 is FVKESK. The CDR3 sequence is CASSQTHRGLGGYTF. The CDR3 DNA reads TGTGCCAGCAGCCAGACACACAGGGGGCTGGGAGGCTACACCTTC.

The chain recombines TRBV24-1 with TRBJ2-5; weak D call: TRBD2 (6 bases). The CDR3 consists of 14 residues. V was clipped by 3 bases and J by 4 bases, with 11 bases between them. The germline V gene has CDR1 KGHDR and CDR2 SFDVKD. CDR3 sequence: CATSDPRGGETQYF. DNA of the CDR3: TGTGCCACCAGTGATCCTAGGGGAGGAGAGACCCAGTACTTC.

This clone has only one observation. The chain carries TRBV2 and TRBJ2-5; weak D call: TRBD1 (5 bases). The CDR3 is 13 residues long. V gave up 7 bases and J gave up 3 bases, with 12 bases separating them. Germline CDR1 SNHLY, CDR2 FYNNEI. CDR3 in DNA: TGTGCCAGCATCAGGGCCGAGAAAGAGACCCAGTACTTC. The encoded protein is CASIRAEKETQYF.

This sequence joins TRBV19 and TRBJ2-1; TRBD2 matches at 8 bases. Germline V gene lookup returns CDR1 LNHDA and CDR2 SQIVND (reference sequence). CDR3 length: 12 residues. The trim removed 5 bases at V and 14 bases at J, leaving 8 bases unmatched. The CDR3 spells CASSQMAGGKFF. CDR3 DNA: TGTGCCAGTAGTCAGATGGCGGGGGGTAAGTTCTTC.

The chain employs TRBV4-1 and TRBJ2-3, with 7 bases matching TRBD2. This CDR3 has 16 residues. Trimming removed 4 bases from V and 6 bases from J; junction bases left unmatched: 13. Per germline, CDR1 MGHRA and CDR2 YSYEKL. The CDR3 loop is CASSRRLAESGDTQYF. CDR3 DNA: TGCGCCAGCAGCCGCCGTCTAGCGGAGTCAGGGGATACGCAGTATTTT.

The chain joins TRBV24-1 to TRBJ1-2; D possibly corresponds to TRBD1 (5 bases). Germline CDR1 and CDR2: KGHDR and SFDVKD. CDR3 length equals 16 residues. V lost 10 bases and J lost 4, with 24 bases in between. CDR3 protein: CATHEPGLKGAYGYTF. The CDR3 DNA reads TGTGCCACGCACGAACCGGGTCTCAAAGGGGCCTATGGCTACACCTTC.

This clone was seen just once. V gene TRBV4-2 combines with J gene TRBJ1-2; D is unresolved. Germline-derived CDR1 and CDR2 are LGHNA and YNFKEQ. V lost 0 bases to trimming and J lost 8 bases, with 25 bases between them. The CDR3 loop spans 18 amino acids. The chain's CDR3 is CASSQDPLYSLNREGYTF. The CDR3 nucleotides are TGTGCCAGCAGCCAAGATCCGTTGTACAGCCTAAATCGGGAGGGCTACACCTTC.

Worth noting for this clone: Additional DNA sequences in this sample encode the identical CDR3. The rearrangement joins TRBV24-1 to TRBJ1-2, with D tentatively TRBD1 (5 bases). The CDR3 has 14 amino acids. Germline V gene lookup returns CDR1 KGHDR and CDR2 SFDVKD. Trimming shortened V by 3 bases and J by 5 bases, and 12 bases separated the two germline ends. The CDR3 DNA sequence: TGTGCCACCAGTGATCCTGGCGGGGGTTATGGCTACACCTTC. Its translation is CATSDPGGGYGYTF.

The chain combines TRBV5-4 with TRBJ1-2, with 11 bases fitting TRBD1. The ends lost 4 bases at V and 7 bases at J; junction bases unmatched: 9. Germline V gene lookup returns CDR1 SGHNT and CDR2 YYREEE (reference sequence). This CDR3 has 15 amino acids. CDR3 DNA: TGTGCCAGCAGCCAATCGGGACAGGGGGTATTTGGCTACACCTTC. The encoded protein is CASSQSGQGVFGYTF.

V and J are TRBV6-5 and TRBJ2-3, with D possibly being TRBD1 (5 bases). Germline loops: CDR1 MNHEY, CDR2 SVGAGI. V was pared by 4 bases and J by 3 bases, with 14 bases between. The CDR3 is made up of 15 amino acids. The CDR3 protein is CASSLRGILTDTQYF. The CDR3 DNA sequence: TGTGCCAGCAGTTTAAGGGGTATCCTTACAGATACGCAGTATTTT.

J is TRBJ2-3 and V is TRBV6-4; 9 bases line up with TRBD1. CDR1 is MRHNA, CDR2 SNTAGT, per germline. The CDR3 totals 13 residues. Germline trimming cut 2 bases from V and 6 bases from J; bases unmatched to any gene: 0. CDR3 nucleotide sequence: TGTGCCAGCAGTGACGACAGGGGGGATACGCAGTATTTT. Translated: CASSDDRGDTQYF.

V gene TRBV18 combines with J gene TRBJ2-3; maybe TRBD1 (6 bases). The CDR3 totals 15 residues. Deletions cut 5 bases from V and 5 bases from J, with 17 bases between. Germline loops: CDR1 KGHSH, CDR2 LQKENI. Here the CDR3 reads CASSSGAPGKDTQYF. The CDR3 nucleotides read TGTGCCAGCTCATCAGGGGCGCCGGGGAAAGATACGCAGTATTTT.

This chain uses TRBV6-1 with TRBJ2-5, with D possibly being TRBD2 (7 bases). This CDR3 spans 15 amino acids. Trimming left V 3 bases short and J 0 bases short, with 11 bases between. Per germline, CDR1 MNHNS and CDR2 SASEGT. The CDR3 DNA follows: TGTGCCAGCAGTGAGGGGGGGCCGTACCAAGAGACCCAGTACTTC. It specifies CASSEGGPYQETQYF.

The chain has TRBV2 and TRBJ1-5, with D possibly TRBD1 on 6 matching bases. Germline loops: CDR1 SNHLY, CDR2 FYNNEI. V shed 0 bases and J shed 2 bases, with 8 bases lying between them. This CDR3 is 15 amino acids long. The CDR3 nucleotides read TGTGCCAGCAGTGAAGCTCCAGGGGGCAATCAGCCCCAGCATTTT. This gives the protein CASSEAPGGNQPQHF.

The V and J genes are TRBV7-9 and TRBJ2-2; D is ambiguous. Germline CDR1 is SEHNR and CDR2 is FQNEAQ (reference sequence). V was trimmed by 1 base and J by 5 bases, leaving 8 bases between them. This CDR3 contains 14 residues. The CDR3 DNA reads TGTGCCAGCAGCTTAGGTTCGTTTACCGGGGAGCTGTTTTTT. Translating it yields CASSLGSFTGELFF.

The chain carries TRBV3-1 (or the pseudogene TRBV3-2) and TRBJ2-5; weak D call: TRBD1 (6 bases). CDR1 and CDR2 (germline): LGHDT, YNNKEL (reference sequence). Trimming cost V 3 bases and J 5 bases, with 13 bases left between them. The CDR3 covers 14 residues. The CDR3 loop is CASSHWGPGETQYF. As DNA, the CDR3 is TGTGCCAGCAGCCATTGGGGGCCGGGGGAGACCCAGTACTTC.

The CDR3 here is CASSLDVGAALHF. CDR3 coding DNA: TGTGCCAGCAGCTTAGACGTCGGAGCAGCCCTCCACTTT. The chain has TRBV7-9 and TRBJ1-6; no reliable D call. Germline V gene sequence: CDR1 SEHNR, CDR2 FQNEAQ (reference sequence). Trimming cost V 1 base and J 14 bases, with 12 bases left between them. The CDR3 runs 13 residues.